This T cell receptor beta chain was profiled in a study of T cell responses to AZD1222 COVID-19 vaccine. As concerns this clone: Its antigen is unknown.

The CDR3 totals 14 residues. V was shortened by 4 bases and J by 0 bases, with 11 bases between the two germline ends. The germline V gene encodes CDR1 SGHTS and CDR2 YDEGEE. The data were produced by immunoSEQ multiplex PCR, yet TCRdb's version contains in-frame clones alone and is incomplete. In the table there are 100,000 to 150,000 clones, 75% to 90% of which are singletons. General study findings and limits: Spike-specific TCR breadth and depth rose after two AZD1222 doses.

This chain uses TRBV5-8 with TRBJ2-7; D remains unclear. The specimen comprised peripheral blood, sampled on day 0 of AZD1222 vaccination. This receptor was taken from an adult in good health. The CDR3 DNA reads as TGTGCCAGCAGCCCGTGGCCGAGCTCCTACGAGCAGTACTTC. It codes for CASSPWPSSYEQYF. Full variable domain (rest looked up from reference TRBV5-8 and TRBJ2-7): EAGVTQSPTHLIKTRGQQATLRCSPISGHTSVYWYQQALGLGLQFLLWYDEGEERNRGNFPPRFSGRQFPNYSSELNVNALELEDSALYLCASSPWPSSYEQYFGPGTRLTVT.